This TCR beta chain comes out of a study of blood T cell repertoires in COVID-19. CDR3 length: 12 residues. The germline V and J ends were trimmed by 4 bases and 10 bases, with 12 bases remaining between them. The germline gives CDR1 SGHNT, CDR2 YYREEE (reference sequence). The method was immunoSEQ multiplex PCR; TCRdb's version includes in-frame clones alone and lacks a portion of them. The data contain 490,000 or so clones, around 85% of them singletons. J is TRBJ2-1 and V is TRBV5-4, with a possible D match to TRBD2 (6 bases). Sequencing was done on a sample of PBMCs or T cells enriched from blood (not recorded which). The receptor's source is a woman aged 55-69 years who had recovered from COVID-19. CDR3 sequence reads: CASSPLGGEQFF. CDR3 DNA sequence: TGTGCCAGCAGCCCCCTTGGGGGGGAGCAGTTCTTC.